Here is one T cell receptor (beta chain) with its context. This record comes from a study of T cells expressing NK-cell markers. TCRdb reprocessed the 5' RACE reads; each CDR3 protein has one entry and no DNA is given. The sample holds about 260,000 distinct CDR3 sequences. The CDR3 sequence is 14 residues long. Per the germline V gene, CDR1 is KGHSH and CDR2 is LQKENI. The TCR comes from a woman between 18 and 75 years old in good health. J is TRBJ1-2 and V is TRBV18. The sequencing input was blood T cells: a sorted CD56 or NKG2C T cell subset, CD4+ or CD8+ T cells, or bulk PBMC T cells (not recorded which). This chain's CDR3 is CASSPPALPDGYTF.